Sequencing of this TCR beta chain was carried out in a study of T-cell reconstitution after alpha-beta-depleted transplantation in children. In this sample, this clonotype turned up many times. Trimming pared 6 bases from V and 4 bases from J, leaving 16 bases between. There are 15 residues in the CDR3. Library preparation (for TCRbeta) was performed with unique molecular identifiers. TCRdb itself ran the PCR reads through MiXCR, one entry per CDR3 protein. The table includes 150,000 to 250,000 distinct CDR3 sequences, roughly 15% detected once. The chain has TRBV12-3 or TRBV12-4 and TRBJ2-1, with D possibly being TRBD2 (6 bases). The origin of this receptor is a human donor who donated a stem cell graft to a child with acute lymphoblastic leukemia. The input for sequencing was PBMCs from the stem cell graft donor, taken from the stem cell graft. The CDR3 protein is CASSRGTPTYNEQFF. The CDR3 region has the DNA TGTGCCAGCAGCCGCGGGACTCCTACTTACAATGAGCAGTTCTTC.